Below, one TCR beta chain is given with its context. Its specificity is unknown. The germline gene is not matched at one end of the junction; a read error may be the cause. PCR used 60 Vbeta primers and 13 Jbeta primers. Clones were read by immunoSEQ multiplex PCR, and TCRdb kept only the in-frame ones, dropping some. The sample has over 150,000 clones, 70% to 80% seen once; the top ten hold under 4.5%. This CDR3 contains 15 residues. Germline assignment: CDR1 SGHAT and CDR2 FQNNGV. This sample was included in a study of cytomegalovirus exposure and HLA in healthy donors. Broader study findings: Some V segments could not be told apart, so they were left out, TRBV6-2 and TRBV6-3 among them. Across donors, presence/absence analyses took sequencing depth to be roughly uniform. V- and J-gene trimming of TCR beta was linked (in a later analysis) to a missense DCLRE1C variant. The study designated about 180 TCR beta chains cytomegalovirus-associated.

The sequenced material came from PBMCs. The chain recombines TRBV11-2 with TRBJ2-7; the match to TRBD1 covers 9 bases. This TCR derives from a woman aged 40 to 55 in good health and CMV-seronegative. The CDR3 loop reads CASSVDRGETYEQYF. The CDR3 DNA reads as TGTGCCAGCAGCGTAGACAGGGGGGAAACCTACGAGCAGTACTTC.